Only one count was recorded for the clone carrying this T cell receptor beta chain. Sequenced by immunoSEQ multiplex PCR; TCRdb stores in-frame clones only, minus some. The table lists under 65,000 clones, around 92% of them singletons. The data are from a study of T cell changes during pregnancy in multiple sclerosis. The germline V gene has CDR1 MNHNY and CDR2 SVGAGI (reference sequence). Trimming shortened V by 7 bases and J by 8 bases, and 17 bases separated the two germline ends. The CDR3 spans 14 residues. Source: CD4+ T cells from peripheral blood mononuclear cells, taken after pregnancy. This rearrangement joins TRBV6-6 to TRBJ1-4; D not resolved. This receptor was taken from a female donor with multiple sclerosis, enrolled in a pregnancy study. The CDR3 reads CASTPGWAEEKLFF. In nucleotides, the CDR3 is TGTGCCAGCACCCCAGGTTGGGCAGAAGAAAAACTGTTTTTT.